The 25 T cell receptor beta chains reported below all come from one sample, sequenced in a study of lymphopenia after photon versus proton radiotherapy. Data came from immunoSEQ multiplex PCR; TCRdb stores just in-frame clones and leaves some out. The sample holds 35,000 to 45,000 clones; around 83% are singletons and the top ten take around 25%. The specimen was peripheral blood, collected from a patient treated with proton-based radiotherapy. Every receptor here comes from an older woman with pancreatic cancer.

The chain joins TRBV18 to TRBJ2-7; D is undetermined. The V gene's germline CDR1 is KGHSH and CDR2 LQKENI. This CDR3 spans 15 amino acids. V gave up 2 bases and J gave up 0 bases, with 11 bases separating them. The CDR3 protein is CASSPDGFSSYEQYF. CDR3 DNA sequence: TGTGCCAGCTCACCAGACGGGTTTAGCTCCTACGAGCAGTACTTC. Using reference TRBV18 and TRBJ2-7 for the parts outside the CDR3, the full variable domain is NAGVMQNPRHLVRRRGQEARLRCSPMKGHSHVYWYRQLPEEGLKFMVYLQKENIIDESGMPKERFSAEFPKEGPSILRIQQVVRGDSAAYFCASSPDGFSSYEQYFGPGTRLTVT.

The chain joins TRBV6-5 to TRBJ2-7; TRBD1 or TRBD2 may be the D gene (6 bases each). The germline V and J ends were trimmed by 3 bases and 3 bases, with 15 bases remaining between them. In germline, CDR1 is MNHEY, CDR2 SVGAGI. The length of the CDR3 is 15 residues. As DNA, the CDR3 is TGTGCCAGCAGTTATCGGGGCAGGGGAGGCTACGAGCAGTACTTC. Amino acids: CASSYRGRGGYEQYF.

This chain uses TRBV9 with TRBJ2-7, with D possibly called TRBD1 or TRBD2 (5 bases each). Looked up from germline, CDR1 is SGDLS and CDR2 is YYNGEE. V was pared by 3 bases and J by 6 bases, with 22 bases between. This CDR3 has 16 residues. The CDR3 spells CASSEEGVGSRGEQYF. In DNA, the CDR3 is TGTGCCAGCAGCGAGGAAGGGGTGGGCTCCCGGGGCGAGCAGTACTTC.

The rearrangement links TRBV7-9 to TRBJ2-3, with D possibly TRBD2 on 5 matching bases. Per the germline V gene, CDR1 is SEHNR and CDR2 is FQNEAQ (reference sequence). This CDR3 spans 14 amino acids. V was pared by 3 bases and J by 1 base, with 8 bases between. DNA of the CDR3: TGTGCCAGCAGCTTTGAGGGCCGCACAGATACGCAGTATTTT. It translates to CASSFEGRTDTQYF.

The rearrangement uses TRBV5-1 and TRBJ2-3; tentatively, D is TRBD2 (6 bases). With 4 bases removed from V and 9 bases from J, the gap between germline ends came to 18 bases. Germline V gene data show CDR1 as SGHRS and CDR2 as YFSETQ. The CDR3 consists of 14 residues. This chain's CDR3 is CASSLQLGGGTQYF. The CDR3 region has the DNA TGCGCCAGCAGCCTCCAACTCGGGGGTGGCACGCAGTATTTT.

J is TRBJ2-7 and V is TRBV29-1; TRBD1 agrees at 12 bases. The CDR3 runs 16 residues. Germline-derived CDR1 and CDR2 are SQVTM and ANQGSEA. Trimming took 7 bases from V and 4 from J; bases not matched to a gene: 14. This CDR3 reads CSATGAPGQGAYEQYF. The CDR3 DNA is TGCAGCGCCACCGGTGCCCCGGGACAGGGGGCGTACGAGCAGTACTTC.

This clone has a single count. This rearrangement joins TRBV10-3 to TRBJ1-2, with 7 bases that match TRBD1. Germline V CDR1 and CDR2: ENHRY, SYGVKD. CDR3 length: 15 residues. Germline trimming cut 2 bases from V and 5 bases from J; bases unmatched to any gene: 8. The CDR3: CAISEQRQGGYGYTF. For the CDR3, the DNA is TGTGCCATCAGTGAGCAGAGACAGGGTGGATATGGCTACACCTTC.

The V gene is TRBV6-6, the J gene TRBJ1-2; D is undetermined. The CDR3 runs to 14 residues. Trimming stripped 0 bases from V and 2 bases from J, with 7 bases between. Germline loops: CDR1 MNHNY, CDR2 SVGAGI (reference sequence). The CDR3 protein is CASSYSTGNYGYTF. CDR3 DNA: TGTGCCAGCAGTTACTCCACCGGAAACTATGGCTACACCTTC.

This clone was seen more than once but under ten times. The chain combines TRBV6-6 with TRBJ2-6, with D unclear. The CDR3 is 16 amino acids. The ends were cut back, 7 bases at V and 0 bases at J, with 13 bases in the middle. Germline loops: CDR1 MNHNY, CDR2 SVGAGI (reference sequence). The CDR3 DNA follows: TGTGCCAGCATAGTAATATCGGACTCTGGGGCCAACGTCCTGACTTTC. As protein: CASIVISDSGANVLTF.

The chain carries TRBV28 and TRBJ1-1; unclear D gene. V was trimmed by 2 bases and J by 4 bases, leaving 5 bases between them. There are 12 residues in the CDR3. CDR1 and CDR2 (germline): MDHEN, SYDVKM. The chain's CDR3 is CASSLPLTEAFF. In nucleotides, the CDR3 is TGTGCCAGCAGTTTACCGCTCACTGAAGCTTTCTTT.

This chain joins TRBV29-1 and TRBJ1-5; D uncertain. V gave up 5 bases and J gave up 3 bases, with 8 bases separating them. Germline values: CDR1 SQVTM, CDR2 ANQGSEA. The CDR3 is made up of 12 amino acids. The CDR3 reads CSVSRDNQPQHF. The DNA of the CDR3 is TGCAGCGTTAGCCGGGACAATCAGCCCCAGCATTTT.

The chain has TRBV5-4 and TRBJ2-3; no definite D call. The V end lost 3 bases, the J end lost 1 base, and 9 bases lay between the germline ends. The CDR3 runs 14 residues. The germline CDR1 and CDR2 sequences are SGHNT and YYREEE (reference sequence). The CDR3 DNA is TGTGCCAGCAGCTCGCTCGCGGGCACAGATACGCAGTATTTT. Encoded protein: CASSSLAGTDTQYF.

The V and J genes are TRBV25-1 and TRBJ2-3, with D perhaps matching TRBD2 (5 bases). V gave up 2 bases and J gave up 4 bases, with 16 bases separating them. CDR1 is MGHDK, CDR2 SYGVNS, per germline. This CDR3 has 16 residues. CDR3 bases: TGTGCCAGCAGTGAACAGACTAAAGGCTACGCAGATACGCAGTATTTT. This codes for CASSEQTKGYADTQYF.

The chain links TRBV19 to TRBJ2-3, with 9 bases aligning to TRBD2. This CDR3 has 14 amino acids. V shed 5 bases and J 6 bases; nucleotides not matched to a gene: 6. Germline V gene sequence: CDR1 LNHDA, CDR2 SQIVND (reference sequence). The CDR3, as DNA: TGTGCCAGTAGTGTTAGCGGGAGTGTGGATACGCAGTATTTT. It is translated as CASSVSGSVDTQYF.

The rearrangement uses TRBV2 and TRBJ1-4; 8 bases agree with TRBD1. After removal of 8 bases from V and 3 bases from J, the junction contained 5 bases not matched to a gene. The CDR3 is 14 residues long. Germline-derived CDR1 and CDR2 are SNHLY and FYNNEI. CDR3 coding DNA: TGTGCCAGCGACGACAGGGGACCTAATGAAAAACTGTTTTTT. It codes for CASDDRGPNEKLFF.

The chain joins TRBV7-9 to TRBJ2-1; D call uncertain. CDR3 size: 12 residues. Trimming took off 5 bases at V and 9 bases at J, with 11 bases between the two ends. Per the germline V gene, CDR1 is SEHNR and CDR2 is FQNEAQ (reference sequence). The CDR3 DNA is TGTGCCAGCAGCCCCAGCAGAGGTGAGCAGTTCTTC. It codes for CASSPSRGEQFF.

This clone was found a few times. In DNA, the CDR3 is TGTGCCAGCAGACCGGGACAGACGCGGAGGCTGAACACCGGGGAGCTGTTTTTT. Protein product: CASRPGQTRRLNTGELFF. The J gene is TRBJ2-2, the V gene TRBV27, with 7 bases matching TRBD1. Germline V gene lookup returns CDR1 MNHEY and CDR2 SMNVEV (reference sequence). The J segment lost 1 base and the V segment lost 6 bases, leaving 14 bases of the junction unmatched. The CDR3 sequence is 18 residues long.

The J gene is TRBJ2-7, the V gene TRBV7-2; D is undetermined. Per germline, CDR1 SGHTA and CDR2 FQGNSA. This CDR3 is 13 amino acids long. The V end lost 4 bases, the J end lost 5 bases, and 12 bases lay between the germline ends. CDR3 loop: CASSSLTRDEQYF. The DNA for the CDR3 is TGTGCCAGCAGCTCTCTCACAAGAGACGAGCAGTACTTC. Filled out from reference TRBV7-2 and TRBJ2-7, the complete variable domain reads GAGVSQSPSNKVTEKGKDVELRCDPISGHTALYWYRQSLGQGLEFLIYFQGNSAPDKSGLPSDRFSAERTGGSVSTLTIQRTQQEDSAVYLCASSSLTRDEQYFGPGTRLTVT.

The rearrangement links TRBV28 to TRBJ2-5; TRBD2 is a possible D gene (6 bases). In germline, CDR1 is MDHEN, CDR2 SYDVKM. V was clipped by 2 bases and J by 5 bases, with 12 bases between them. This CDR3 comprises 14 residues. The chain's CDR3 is CASSLGGTAETQYF. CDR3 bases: TGTGCCAGCAGTTTAGGCGGGACTGCGGAGACCCAGTACTTC.

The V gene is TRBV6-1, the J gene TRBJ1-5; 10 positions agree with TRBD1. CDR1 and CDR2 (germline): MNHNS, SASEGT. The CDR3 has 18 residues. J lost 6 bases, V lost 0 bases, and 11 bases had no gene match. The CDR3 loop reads CASSEALHGQGESQPQHF. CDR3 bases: TGTGCCAGCAGTGAAGCGCTTCATGGACAGGGGGAGAGTCAGCCCCAGCATTTT.

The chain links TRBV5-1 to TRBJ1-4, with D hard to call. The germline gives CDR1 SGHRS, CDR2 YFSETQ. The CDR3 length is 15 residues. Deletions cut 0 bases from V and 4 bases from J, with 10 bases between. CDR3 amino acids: CASSLVTGSNEKLFF. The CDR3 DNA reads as TGCGCCAGCAGCTTGGTTACCGGGAGTAATGAAAAACTGTTTTTT.

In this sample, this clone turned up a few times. CDR3 sequence (DNA): TGTGCCAGCAGTTTCCGTACGTACGAGCAGTACTTC. Protein sequence: CASSFRTYEQYF. This chain joins TRBV28 and TRBJ2-7; D ambiguous. The CDR3 runs to 12 residues. Looked up from germline, CDR1 is MDHEN and CDR2 is SYDVKM. The V and J ends lost 3 bases and 4 bases respectively, with 7 bases between them.

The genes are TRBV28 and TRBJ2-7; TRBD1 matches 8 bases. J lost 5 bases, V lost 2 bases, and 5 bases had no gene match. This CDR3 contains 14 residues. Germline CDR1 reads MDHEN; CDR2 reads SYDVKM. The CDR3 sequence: CASSLAQGANEQYF. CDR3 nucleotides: TGTGCCAGCAGTTTAGCCCAGGGGGCAAACGAGCAGTACTTC.

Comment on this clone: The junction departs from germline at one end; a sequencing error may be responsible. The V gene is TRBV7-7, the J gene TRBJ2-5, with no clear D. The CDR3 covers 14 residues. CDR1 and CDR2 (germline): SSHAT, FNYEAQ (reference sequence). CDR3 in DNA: TGTGCTAGCAGCTTAGCCTCGGCCGTAGAGACCCAGTACTTC. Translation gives CASSLASAVETQYF.

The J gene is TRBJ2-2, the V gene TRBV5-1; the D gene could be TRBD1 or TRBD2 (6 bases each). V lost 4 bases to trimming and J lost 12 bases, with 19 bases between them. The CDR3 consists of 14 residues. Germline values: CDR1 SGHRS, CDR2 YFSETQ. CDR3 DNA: TGCGCCAGCAGCACCGATCCGGTAGGGGGGCAGCTGTTTTTT. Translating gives CASSTDPVGGQLFF.